This is a list of T cell receptor beta chains from one sample in a study of early T cells in non-severe SARS-CoV-2 infection. TCRdb used MiXCR to reprocess the 5' RACE reads, holding one entry per CDR3 protein. The data contain about 24,000 distinct CDR3 sequences, around 3.3% of them singletons. The sequencing sample was made of whole blood. These receptors came from an adult who was a healthcare worker with PCR-confirmed SARS-CoV-2 infection or an uninfected control (not recorded which). CDR3s include the opening cysteine and the closing phenylalanine or tryptophan. The order of the fields is J gene, V gene, CDR3 protein.

j_call: TRBJ2-2
v_call: TRBV7-6
cdr3_aa: CASSLETAGAANTGELFF

j_call: TRBJ1-1
v_call: TRBV29-1
cdr3_aa: CSINGQGLTEAFF

j_call: TRBJ2-7
v_call: TRBV5-4
cdr3_aa: CASSYTTGAYEQYF

j_call: TRBJ2-1
v_call: TRBV7-8
cdr3_aa: CASSPSGGVHEQFF

j_call: TRBJ2-1
v_call: TRBV7-3
cdr3_aa: CASSLIPSGDYNEQFF

j_call: TRBJ1-4
v_call: TRBV7-8
cdr3_aa: CASSLGPGMATNEKLFF

j_call: TRBJ2-2
v_call: TRBV7-6
cdr3_aa: CASSPRTSGGLAGELFF

j_call: TRBJ1-1
v_call: TRBV7-9
cdr3_aa: CASSSLDRVSGTEAFF

j_call: TRBJ2-7
v_call: TRBV5-6
cdr3_aa: CASSFTNYEQYF

j_call: TRBJ2-7
v_call: TRBV6-5
cdr3_aa: CASSPPVGGEQYF

j_call: TRBJ1-1
v_call: TRBV20-1
cdr3_aa: CSARDWTGSVRTEAFF

j_call: TRBJ1-1
v_call: TRBV7-2
cdr3_aa: CASSEGAGTEAFF

j_call: TRBJ2-3
v_call: TRBV13
cdr3_aa: CASSRKQGDTQYF

j_call: TRBJ1-1
v_call: TRBV20-1
cdr3_aa: CSVRTGVTEAFF

j_call: TRBJ2-1
v_call: TRBV6-2/TRBV6-3
cdr3_aa: CASSQGGSRGNEQFF

j_call: TRBJ2-7
v_call: TRBV12-5
cdr3_aa: CASGPNRAYEQYF

j_call: TRBJ1-2
v_call: TRBV5-1
cdr3_aa: CASNSGNGYTF

j_call: TRBJ1-2
v_call: TRBV6-5
cdr3_aa: CASSYFPTANYGYTF

j_call: TRBJ2-5
v_call: TRBV5-1
cdr3_aa: CASSPGTSGGASETQYF

j_call: TRBJ1-5
v_call: TRBV2
cdr3_aa: CATQRQGNNQPQHF

j_call: TRBJ2-6
v_call: TRBV29-1
cdr3_aa: CSGTESGANVLTF

j_call: TRBJ1-5
v_call: TRBV3-1
cdr3_aa: CASSTLNQPQHF

j_call: TRBJ2-7
v_call: TRBV2
cdr3_aa: CASSDYPYEQYF

j_call: TRBJ2-7
v_call: TRBV6-2/TRBV6-3
cdr3_aa: CASSYNTASYEQYF

j_call: TRBJ2-2
v_call: TRBV7-6
cdr3_aa: CASSASETGELFF

j_call: TRBJ1-3
v_call: TRBV7-9
cdr3_aa: CASSSGTVGPGNTIYF

j_call: TRBJ1-4
v_call: TRBV19
cdr3_aa: CASRQGLGEKLFF

j_call: TRBJ2-3
v_call: TRBV4-2
cdr3_aa: CASSRDRGADTQYF

j_call: TRBJ2-2
v_call: TRBV6-5
cdr3_aa: CASSYRLAGSNTGELFF

j_call: TRBJ1-2
v_call: TRBV20-1
cdr3_aa: CSATIAGGENGYTF

j_call: TRBJ2-1
v_call: TRBV9
cdr3_aa: CASSVSGAPLDEQFF

j_call: TRBJ2-7
v_call: TRBV7-6
cdr3_aa: CASSSTDVGEQYF

j_call: TRBJ1-1
v_call: TRBV6-5
cdr3_aa: CASSYGDAYRAFF

j_call: TRBJ1-4
v_call: TRBV11-2
cdr3_aa: CASSLAQQEKLFF

j_call: TRBJ2-3
v_call: TRBV7-9
cdr3_aa: CASSPTSGGTDTQYF

j_call: TRBJ2-7
v_call: TRBV13
cdr3_aa: CASSPGGRVSYEQYF

j_call: TRBJ1-4
v_call: TRBV12-3/TRBV12-4
cdr3_aa: CASSFVGPEKLFF

j_call: TRBJ2-3
v_call: TRBV29-1
cdr3_aa: CSVRRTTDTQYF

j_call: TRBJ2-1
v_call: TRBV19
cdr3_aa: CASSRTGTSGTGEQFF

j_call: TRBJ2-7
v_call: TRBV28
cdr3_aa: CASSFTGASYEQYF

j_call: TRBJ1-2
v_call: TRBV29-1
cdr3_aa: CSVPLQGAAGYTF

j_call: TRBJ1-2
v_call: TRBV12-3/TRBV12-4
cdr3_aa: CASSFAANYGYTF

j_call: TRBJ1-5
v_call: TRBV10-3
cdr3_aa: CAISESLGGQPQHF

j_call: TRBJ2-1
v_call: TRBV19
cdr3_aa: CASSHRDRQNEQFF

j_call: TRBJ2-3
v_call: TRBV7-2
cdr3_aa: CASSPGLGGTDTQYF

j_call: TRBJ2-1
v_call: TRBV19
cdr3_aa: CASSLTGRIPYNEQFF

j_call: TRBJ1-1
v_call: TRBV10-2
cdr3_aa: CASRLTGGTEAFF

j_call: TRBJ1-2
v_call: TRBV4-2
cdr3_aa: CASSPRADGYTF

j_call: TRBJ1-4
v_call: TRBV4-1
cdr3_aa: CASSLRTGANEKLFF

j_call: TRBJ1-1
v_call: TRBV5-6
cdr3_aa: CASSLVPGTEAFF

j_call: TRBJ2-3
v_call: TRBV6-6
cdr3_aa: CASKAGTGPTDTQYF

j_call: TRBJ2-7
v_call: TRBV7-2
cdr3_aa: CASRSGGSEQYF

j_call: TRBJ1-1
v_call: TRBV3-1
cdr3_aa: CASSQGVRTEAFF

j_call: TRBJ1-6
v_call: TRBV7-2
cdr3_aa: CASSSGTGGSPLHF

j_call: TRBJ2-5
v_call: TRBV6-5
cdr3_aa: CASSPSQETQYF

j_call: TRBJ1-1
v_call: TRBV5-4
cdr3_aa: CASSLTGGDTEAFF

j_call: TRBJ1-2
v_call: TRBV12-3/TRBV12-4
cdr3_aa: CASSPTGGPYGYTF

j_call: TRBJ2-1
v_call: TRBV9
cdr3_aa: CASSESTWAGERDEQFF

j_call: TRBJ2-1
v_call: TRBV7-2
cdr3_aa: CASSLTPAAYNEQFF

j_call: TRBJ2-7
v_call: TRBV3-1
cdr3_aa: CASSQAGAYEQYF